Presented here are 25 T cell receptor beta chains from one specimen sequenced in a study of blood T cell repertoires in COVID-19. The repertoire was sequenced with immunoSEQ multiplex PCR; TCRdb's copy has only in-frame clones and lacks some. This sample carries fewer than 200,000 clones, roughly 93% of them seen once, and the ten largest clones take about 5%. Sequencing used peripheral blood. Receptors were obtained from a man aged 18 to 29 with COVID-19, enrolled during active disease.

For the CDR3, the DNA is TGCGCCAGCATTGTCAATGGACTAGCGGGAGGATCCTACAATGAGCAGTTCTTC. It specifies CASIVNGLAGGSYNEQFF. The J gene is TRBJ2-1, the V gene TRBV10-2; 14 nucleotides match TRBD2. The V gene's germline CDR1 is WSHSY and CDR2 SAAADI. Losses at the gene ends were 7 bases for V and 1 base for J; bases not matched to a gene: 9. CDR3 size: 18 residues.

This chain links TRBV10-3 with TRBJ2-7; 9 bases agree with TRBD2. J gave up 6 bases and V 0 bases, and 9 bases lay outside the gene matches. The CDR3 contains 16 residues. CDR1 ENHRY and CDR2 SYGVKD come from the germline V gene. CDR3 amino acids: CAISESLAGLSGEQYF. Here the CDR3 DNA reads TGTGCCATCAGTGAGTCGCTAGCGGGGTTATCGGGCGAGCAGTACTTC.

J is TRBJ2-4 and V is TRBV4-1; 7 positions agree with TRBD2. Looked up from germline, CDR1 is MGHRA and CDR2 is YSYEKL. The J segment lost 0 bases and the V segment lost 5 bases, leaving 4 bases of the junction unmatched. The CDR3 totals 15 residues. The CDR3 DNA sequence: TGCGCCAGCAGCGGGTTAGCGGGAGCCAAAAACATTCAGTACTTC. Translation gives CASSGLAGAKNIQYF.

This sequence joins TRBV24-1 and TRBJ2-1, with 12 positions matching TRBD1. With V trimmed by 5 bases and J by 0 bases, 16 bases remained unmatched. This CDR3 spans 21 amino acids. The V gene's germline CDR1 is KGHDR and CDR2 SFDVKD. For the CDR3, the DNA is TGTGCCACCAGTGCCCCACCGGGACAGGGGGCGTGGGGGAGCTCCTACAATGAGCAGTTCTTC. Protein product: CATSAPPGQGAWGSSYNEQFF.

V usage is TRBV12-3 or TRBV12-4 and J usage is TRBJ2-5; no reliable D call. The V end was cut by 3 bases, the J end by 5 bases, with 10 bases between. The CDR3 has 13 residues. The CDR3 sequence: CASSFGPRETQYF. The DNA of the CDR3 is TGTGCCAGCAGTTTTGGCCCCAGGGAGACCCAGTACTTC.

CDR3 in amino acids: CASSLGTSGYTDTQYF. CDR3 nucleotides: TGTGCCAGCAGCTTAGGGACTAGCGGTTACACAGATACGCAGTATTTT. The chain employs TRBV7-2 and TRBJ2-3, with 10 nucleotides matching TRBD2. Per the germline V gene, CDR1 is SGHTA and CDR2 is FQGNSA. The V gene end was trimmed by 1 base and the J gene end by 2 bases; junction bases not matched to a gene: 3. The CDR3 runs to 16 residues.

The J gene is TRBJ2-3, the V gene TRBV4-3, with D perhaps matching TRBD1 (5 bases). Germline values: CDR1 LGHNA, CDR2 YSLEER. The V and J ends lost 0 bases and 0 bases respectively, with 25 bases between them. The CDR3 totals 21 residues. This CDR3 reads CASSQEEPGNGFGRSTDTQYF. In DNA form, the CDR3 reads TGCGCCAGCAGCCAAGAAGAGCCAGGGAATGGGTTTGGGCGCAGCACAGATACGCAGTATTTT.

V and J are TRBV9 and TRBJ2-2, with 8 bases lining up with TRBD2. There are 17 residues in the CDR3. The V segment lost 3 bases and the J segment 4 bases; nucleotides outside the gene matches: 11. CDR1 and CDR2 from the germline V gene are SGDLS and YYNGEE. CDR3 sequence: CASSDPPSGSPTGELFF. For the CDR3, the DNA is TGTGCCAGCAGCGACCCCCCCAGCGGGAGTCCCACCGGGGAGCTGTTTTTT.

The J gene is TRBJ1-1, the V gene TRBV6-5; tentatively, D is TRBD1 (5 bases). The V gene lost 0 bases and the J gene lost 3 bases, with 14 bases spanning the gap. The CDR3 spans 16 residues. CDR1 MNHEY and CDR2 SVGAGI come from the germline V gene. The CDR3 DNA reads TGTGCCAGCAGTTACTCTCTACGACGGGGGGACACTGAAGCTTTCTTT. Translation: CASSYSLRRGDTEAFF.

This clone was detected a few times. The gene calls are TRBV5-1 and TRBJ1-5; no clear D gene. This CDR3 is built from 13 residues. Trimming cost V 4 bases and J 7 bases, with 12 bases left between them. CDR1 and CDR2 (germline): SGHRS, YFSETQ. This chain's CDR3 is CASSPDGEQPQHF. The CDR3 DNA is TGCGCCAGCAGCCCGGACGGGGAACAGCCCCAGCATTTT.

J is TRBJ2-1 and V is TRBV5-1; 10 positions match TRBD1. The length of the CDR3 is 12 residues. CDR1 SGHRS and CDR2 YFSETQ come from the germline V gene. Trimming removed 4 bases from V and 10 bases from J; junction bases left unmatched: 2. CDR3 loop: CASSGDRGEQFF. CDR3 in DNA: TGCGCCAGCAGCGGGGACAGGGGCGAGCAGTTCTTC.

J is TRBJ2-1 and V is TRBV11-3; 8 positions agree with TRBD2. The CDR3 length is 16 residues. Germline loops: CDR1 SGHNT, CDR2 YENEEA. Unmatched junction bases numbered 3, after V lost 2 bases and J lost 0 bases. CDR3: CASSLFAGGSYNEQFF. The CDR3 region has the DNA TGTGCCAGCAGCTTATTCGCGGGAGGCTCCTACAATGAGCAGTTCTTC. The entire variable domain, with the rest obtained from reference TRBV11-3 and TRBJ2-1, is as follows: EAGVVQSPRYKIIEKKQPVAFWCNPISGHNTLYWYLQNLGQGPELLIRYENEEAVDDSQLPKDRFSAERLKGVDSTLKIQPAELGDSAVYLCASSLFAGGSYNEQFFGPGTRLTVL.

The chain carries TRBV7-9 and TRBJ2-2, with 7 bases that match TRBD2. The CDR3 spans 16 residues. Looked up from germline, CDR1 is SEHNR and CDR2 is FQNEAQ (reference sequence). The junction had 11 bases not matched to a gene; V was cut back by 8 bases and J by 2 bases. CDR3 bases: TGTGCCAGCCCCCCCTCCGGACTAGACAACACCGGGGAGCTGTTTTTT. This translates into CASPPSGLDNTGELFF.

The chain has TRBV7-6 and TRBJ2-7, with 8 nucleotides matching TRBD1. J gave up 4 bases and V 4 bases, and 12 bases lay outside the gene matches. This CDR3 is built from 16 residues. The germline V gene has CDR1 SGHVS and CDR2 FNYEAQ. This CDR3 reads CASSSLPGQGDYEQYF. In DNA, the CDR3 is TGTGCCAGCAGCTCCCTCCCAGGACAGGGTGATTACGAGCAGTACTTC.

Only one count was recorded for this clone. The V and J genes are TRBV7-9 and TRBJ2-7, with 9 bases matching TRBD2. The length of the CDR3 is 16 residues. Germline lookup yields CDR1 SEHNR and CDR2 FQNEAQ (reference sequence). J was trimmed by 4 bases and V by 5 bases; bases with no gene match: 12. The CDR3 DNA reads TGTGCCAGCAGCCCTCCCCGCGGGAGGGCAAAATACGAGCAGTACTTC. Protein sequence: CASSPPRGRAKYEQYF.

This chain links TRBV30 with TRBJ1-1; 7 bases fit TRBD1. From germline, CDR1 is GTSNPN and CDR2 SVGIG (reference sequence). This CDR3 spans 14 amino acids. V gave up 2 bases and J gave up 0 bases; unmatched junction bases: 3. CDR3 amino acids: CAWSRDRVNTEAFF. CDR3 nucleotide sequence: TGTGCCTGGAGTCGGGACAGAGTGAACACTGAAGCTTTCTTT. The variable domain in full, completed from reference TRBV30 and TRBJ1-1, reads SQTIHQWPATLVQPVGSPLSLECTVEGTSNPNLYWYRQAAGRGLQLLFYSVGIGQISSEVPQNLSASRPQDRQFILSSKKLLLSDSGFYLCAWSRDRVNTEAFFGQGTRLTVV.

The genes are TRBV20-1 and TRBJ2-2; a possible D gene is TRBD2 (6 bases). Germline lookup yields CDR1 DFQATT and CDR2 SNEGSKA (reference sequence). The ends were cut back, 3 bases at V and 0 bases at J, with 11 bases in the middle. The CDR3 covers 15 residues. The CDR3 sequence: CSASSGLSNTGELFF. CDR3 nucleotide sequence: TGCAGTGCTAGTTCTGGACTATCGAACACCGGGGAGCTGTTTTTT.

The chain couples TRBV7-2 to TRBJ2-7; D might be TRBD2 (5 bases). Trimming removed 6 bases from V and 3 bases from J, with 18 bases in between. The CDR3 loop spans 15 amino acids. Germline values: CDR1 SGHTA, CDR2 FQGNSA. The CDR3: CASRLTGVGGYEQYF. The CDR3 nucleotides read TGTGCCAGCAGGTTAACCGGGGTCGGAGGCTACGAGCAGTACTTC.

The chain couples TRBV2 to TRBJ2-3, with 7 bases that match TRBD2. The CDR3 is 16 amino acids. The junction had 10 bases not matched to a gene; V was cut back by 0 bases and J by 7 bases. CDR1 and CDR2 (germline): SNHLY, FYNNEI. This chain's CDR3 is CASSEALRRERNTQYF. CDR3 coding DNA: TGTGCCAGCAGTGAAGCGCTTAGGCGGGAGAGGAATACGCAGTATTTT.

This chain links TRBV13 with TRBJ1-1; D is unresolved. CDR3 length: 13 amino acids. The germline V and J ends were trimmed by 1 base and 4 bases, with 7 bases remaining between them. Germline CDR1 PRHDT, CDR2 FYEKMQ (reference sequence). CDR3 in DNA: TGTGCCAGCAGCTTAGCCCCGGGCACTGAAGCTTTCTTT. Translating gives CASSLAPGTEAFF.

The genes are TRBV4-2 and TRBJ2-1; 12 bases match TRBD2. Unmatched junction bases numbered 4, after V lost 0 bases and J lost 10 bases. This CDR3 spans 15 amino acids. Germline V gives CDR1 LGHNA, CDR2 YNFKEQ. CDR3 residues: CASSQDTSGGLEQFF. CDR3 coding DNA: TGTGCCAGCAGCCAAGACACTAGCGGGGGGTTGGAGCAGTTCTTC.

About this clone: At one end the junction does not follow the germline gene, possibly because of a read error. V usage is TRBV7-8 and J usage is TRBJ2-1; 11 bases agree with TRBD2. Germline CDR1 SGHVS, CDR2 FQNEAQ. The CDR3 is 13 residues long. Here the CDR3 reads CASTRLAGGARIF. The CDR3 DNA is TGTGCCAGCACCCGCCTAGCGGGAGGCGCTCGGATCTTC.

CDR3 DNA sequence: TGTGCCAGCAGCTTAATAGCGGGAGGGCTCTACGAGCAGTACTTC. Translation: CASSLIAGGLYEQYF. This chain links TRBV5-4 with TRBJ2-7, with TRBD2 matching 11 bases. The germline gives CDR1 SGHNT, CDR2 YYREEE (reference sequence). The CDR3 has 15 amino acids. V gave up 2 bases and J gave up 3 bases; unmatched junction bases: 4.

The chain's CDR3 is CATSRDRMNREQFF. CDR3 DNA sequence: TGTGCCACCAGCAGAGACAGGATGAACAGAGAGCAGTTCTTC. The rearrangement joins TRBV15 to TRBJ2-1; unclear D gene. The germline V and J ends were trimmed by 0 bases and 10 bases, with 13 bases remaining between them. This CDR3 is 14 amino acids long. Germline values: CDR1 LNHNV, CDR2 YYDKDF (reference sequence). The variable domain in full, with the rest retrieved from reference TRBV15 and TRBJ2-1, is DAMVIQNPRYQVTQFGKPVTLSCSQTLNHNVMYWYQQKSSQAPKLLFHYYDKDFNNEADTPDNFQSRRPNTSFCFLDIRSPGLGDTAMYLCATSRDRMNREQFFGPGTRLTVL.

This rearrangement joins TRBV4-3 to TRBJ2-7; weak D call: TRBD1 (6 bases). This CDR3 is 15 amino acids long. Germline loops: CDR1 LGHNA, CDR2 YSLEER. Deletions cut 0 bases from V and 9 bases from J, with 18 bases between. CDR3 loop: CASSQDNTGYLGQYF. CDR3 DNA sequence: TGCGCCAGCAGCCAAGATAACACAGGGTATTTAGGGCAGTACTTC.